This TCR beta chain was obtained from a study of early T cells in non-severe SARS-CoV-2 infection. On the study more broadly: Sequenced material consisted of bulk RNA (from unsorted whole blood), and chains were unpaired. General observations from the study: The VDJdb matching leaned toward anti-spike CD8 responses and overlooked private and CD4 specificities.

The length of the CDR3 is 14 residues. V was clipped by 7 bases and J by 5 bases; unmatched bases: 6. Unique molecular identifiers (one per individual cDNA molecule) were attached. TCRdb re-derived calls from the 5' RACE reads in MiXCR, one entry per CDR3 protein. The sample contains approximately 76,000 distinct CDR3 sequences, about 14% of which appear only once. As regards this clonotype: What it recognizes is unknown.

This sequence was found in an adult who was a healthcare worker with PCR-confirmed SARS-CoV-2 infection or an uninfected control (not recorded which). The material sequenced was whole blood. This chain uses TRBV12-3 or TRBV12-4 with TRBJ2-1; 9 nucleotides align to TRBD2. The chain's CDR3 is CASIGASGNNEQFF. The CDR3 DNA reads as TGTGCCAGCATCGGGGCTAGCGGGAACAATGAGCAGTTCTTC.